The 31 T cell receptor beta chains below all came from one sample that was sequenced in a study of T cell responses to AZD1222 COVID-19 vaccine (dated by TCRdb to about 2021). The library relied on the immunoSEQ multiplex PCR assay. In TCRdb, the immuneACCESS table is reduced to in-frame sequences with V and J assigned. These tables do not hold every clone; where another copy was compared, an unresolved V gene accounts for under half, and the others remain unexplained. For this sample the table gives about 170,000 clones, of which around nine tenths were detected only once. The top ten clones comprise over 1.5% of the sample. According to the study, the label for this sample's time point signals: baseline before first vaccination. Sequenced here: peripheral blood, sampled on day 0 of AZD1222 vaccination. These receptors came from an adult in good health.

This chain connects TRBV19 to TRBJ2-6; possible D gene TRBD2, 6 bases. V lost 11 bases to trimming and J lost 0 bases, with 14 bases between them. Germline CDR1 is LNHDA and CDR2 is SQIVND (reference sequence). CDR3 size: 15 residues. The chain's CDR3 is CAARQGGSGANVLTF. CDR3 DNA sequence: TGTGCCGCACGGCAGGGAGGCTCTGGGGCCAACGTCCTGACTTTC.

The CDR3 nucleotides read TGTGCTAAATCCCCTACCGACAGGGGGCTAATCGACTATGGCTACACCTTC. Protein sequence: CAKSPTDRGLIDYGYTF. The chain recombines TRBV19 with TRBJ1-2, with TRBD1 identical over 10 bases. CDR1 is LNHDA and CDR2 is SQIVND in the germline V gene (reference sequence). There are 17 residues in the CDR3.

The chain carries TRBV7-8 and TRBJ1-1, with D tentatively TRBD1 (6 bases). The V end lost 2 bases, the J end lost 5 bases, and 21 bases lay between the germline ends. CDR1 SGHVS and CDR2 FQNEAQ come from the germline V gene. The CDR3 contains 17 residues. CDR3 sequence reads: CASSLNDQGLVRTEAFF. CDR3 DNA sequence: TGTGCCAGCAGCTTAAACGATCAGGGGTTGGTGCGAACTGAAGCTTTCTTT.

The chain joins TRBV6-5 to TRBJ2-3; no firm D call. Per germline, CDR1 MNHEY and CDR2 SVGAGI. With 1 base removed from V and 0 bases from J, the gap between germline ends came to 8 bases. The CDR3 consists of 15 residues. The CDR3, as DNA: TGTGCCAGCAGTTACTATGGGAAAAGCACAGATACGCAGTATTTT. It specifies CASSYYGKSTDTQYF.

The V gene is TRBV11-3, the J gene TRBJ1-2; perhaps TRBD1 as D (5 bases). The V end lost 5 bases, the J end lost 3 bases, and 10 bases lay between the germline ends. The CDR3 runs to 13 residues. Germline-derived CDR1 and CDR2 are SGHNT and YENEEA. CDR3 in DNA: TGTGCCAGCAGCCGGGACGGCTACTATGGCTACACCTTC. It codes for CASSRDGYYGYTF.

The CDR3 DNA sequence: TGTGCCTGGAGTGTACTTCCTGGGGCAGGGGTCTTCTTT. Translating it yields CAWSVLPGAGVFF. The rearrangement uses TRBV30 and TRBJ1-1; a possible D gene is TRBD1 (6 bases). This CDR3 has 13 amino acids. Germline CDR1 reads GTSNPN; CDR2 reads SVGIG (reference sequence). V shed 0 bases and J shed 14 bases, with 19 bases lying between them.

As to this clone: In the same sample, other DNA sequences code for this CDR3. The rearrangement links TRBV9 to TRBJ1-3; D remains ambiguous. V was cut by 0 bases and J by 4 bases, with 11 bases left in between. Germline CDR1 SGDLS, CDR2 YYNGEE. This CDR3 comprises 15 residues. The CDR3 coding sequence is TGTGCCAGCAGCGTAGATATCCGAACCGGAAACACCATATATTTT. It translates to CASSVDIRTGNTIYF.

The chain links TRBV7-9 to TRBJ1-4; D may be TRBD1 (6 bases). Per germline, CDR1 SEHNR and CDR2 FQNEAQ (reference sequence). With 1 base removed from V and 5 bases from J, the gap between germline ends came to 8 bases. This CDR3 is 14 amino acids long. CDR3 in DNA: TGTGCCAGCAGCTTAGGGGGGGCAAATGAAAAACTGTTTTTT. Protein: CASSLGGANEKLFF.

The chain joins TRBV7-2 to TRBJ1-6; TRBD1 might be the D (5 bases). The CDR3 runs 14 residues. Trimming took off 3 bases at V and 7 bases at J, with 10 bases between the two ends. CDR1 and CDR2 from the germline V gene are SGHTA and FQGNSA. The CDR3 spells CASSFRDRNSPLHF. In DNA, the CDR3 is TGTGCCAGCAGCTTCCGGGACCGGAATTCACCCCTCCACTTT.

The J gene is TRBJ1-3, the V gene TRBV7-3, with D unclear. This CDR3 has 13 amino acids. V was shortened by 6 bases and J by 0 bases, with 6 bases between the two germline ends. Germline CDR1 is SGHTA and CDR2 is FQGTGA. CDR3 amino acids: CASRADSGNTIYF. The CDR3 nucleotides read TGTGCCAGCAGGGCTGACTCTGGAAACACCATATATTTT.

This chain links TRBV4-1 with TRBJ1-2; D unclear. Per germline, CDR1 MGHRA and CDR2 YSYEKL. With 1 base removed from V and 4 bases from J, the gap between germline ends came to 10 bases. The CDR3 has 14 amino acids. CDR3 residues: CASSQGSVTYGYTF. DNA of the CDR3: TGCGCCAGCAGCCAAGGGAGCGTCACCTATGGCTACACCTTC.

J is TRBJ2-1 and V is TRBV12-5; TRBD1 aligns across 9 bases. V dropped 0 bases and J dropped 7; count of bases not matched to a gene: 13. Germline lookup yields CDR1 LGHNT and CDR2 FRNRAP. The CDR3 has 18 residues. The CDR3 here is CASGLVLVRTGAGNEQFF. The CDR3 DNA is TGTGCTAGTGGTTTGGTCCTGGTGCGGACAGGGGCAGGGAATGAGCAGTTCTTC.

This clone was seen a few times. The chain links TRBV27 to TRBJ2-7; D unclear. Germline CDR1 MNHEY, CDR2 SMNVEV (reference sequence). V gave up 3 bases and J gave up 6 bases, with 12 bases separating them. This CDR3 spans 13 amino acids. CDR3 sequence: CASSFLAAPEQYF. In DNA, the CDR3 is TGTGCCAGCAGTTTTCTCGCGGCCCCCGAGCAGTACTTC.

This clone was observed a few times. The chain joins TRBV19 to TRBJ2-1, with D tentatively TRBD2 (6 bases). The CDR3 has 14 amino acids. V lost 6 bases to trimming and J lost 10 bases, with 19 bases between them. From germline, CDR1 is LNHDA and CDR2 SQIVND (reference sequence). Here the CDR3 reads CASRGGDRTREQFF. CDR3 sequence (DNA): TGTGCCAGTAGGGGGGGAGATAGAACCCGCGAGCAGTTCTTC.

The chain links TRBV19 to TRBJ1-5; no clear D. The V and J ends lost 7 bases and 0 bases respectively, with 13 bases between them. CDR1 and CDR2 from the germline V gene are LNHDA and SQIVND (reference sequence). The CDR3 loop spans 15 amino acids. CDR3 in amino acids: CASNLAIYSNQPQHF. The CDR3, as DNA: TGTGCCAGTAATCTAGCCATTTATAGCAATCAGCCCCAGCATTTT. Full variable domain (missing parts from reference TRBV19 and TRBJ1-5): DGGITQSPKYLFRKEGQNVTLSCEQNLNHDAMYWYRQDPGQGLRLIYYSQIVNDFQKGDIAEGYSVSREKKESFPLTVTSAQKNPTAFYLCASNLAIYSNQPQHFGDGTRLSIL.

The chain recombines TRBV5-6 with TRBJ1-5; D call uncertain. V gave up 1 base and J gave up 7 bases, with 9 bases separating them. The germline V gene has CDR1 SGHDT and CDR2 YYEEEE. This CDR3 region has 13 residues. The CDR3 coding sequence is TGTGCCAGCAGCTTGAGGTTGGACCAGCCCCAGCATTTT. Residues: CASSLRLDQPQHF.

This chain uses TRBV12-2 with TRBJ1-3; the D call in the table, TRBD1, was not verified against the DNA. TRBV12-2 constitutes a pseudogene. The CDR3 runs 15 residues. The CDR3 sequence is CASRSDSRPGNTIYF. CDR3 DNA sequence: TGTGCAAGTCGCTCCGACAGCCGCCCAGGAAACACCATATATTTT.

V gene TRBV4-1 combines with J gene TRBJ2-7, with D uncertain. V was clipped by 0 bases and J by 2 bases, with 8 bases between them. From germline, CDR1 is MGHRA and CDR2 YSYEKL. The CDR3 runs to 14 residues. This CDR3 reads CASSQDPVAYEQYF. DNA for the CDR3: TGCGCCAGCAGCCAAGACCCAGTCGCCTACGAGCAGTACTTC.

The chain employs TRBV7-9 and TRBJ1-1, with D perhaps matching TRBD1 (5 bases). This CDR3 region has 16 residues. The germline V gene encodes CDR1 SEHNR and CDR2 FQNEAQ (reference sequence). V lost 3 bases, J lost 3 bases, and 17 bases lay in between. The DNA of the CDR3 is TGTGCCAGCAGCTTTCTTCGACAGAACGGGGACACTGAAGCTTTCTTT. Its translation: CASSFLRQNGDTEAFF.

This chain links TRBV4-2 with TRBJ1-5; D possibly corresponds to TRBD1 (5 bases). From germline, CDR1 is LGHNA and CDR2 YNFKEQ. Between the trimmed V and J ends, which lost 9 bases and 0 bases, there was a span of 15 bases. This CDR3 contains 15 residues. The CDR3 sequence: CASAWGPSSNQPQHF. CDR3 nucleotide sequence: TGTGCCAGTGCTTGGGGACCGAGTAGCAATCAGCCCCAGCATTTT.

The gene calls are TRBV30 and TRBJ2-5; D may match TRBD1 or TRBD2 (5 bases each). Germline V CDR1 and CDR2: GTSNPN, SVGIG (reference sequence). V lost 2 bases to trimming and J lost 4 bases, with 11 bases between them. This CDR3 is 13 amino acids long. The CDR3 sequence: CAWSRGTVETQYF. CDR3 nucleotide sequence: TGTGCCTGGAGTCGAGGGACGGTAGAGACCCAGTACTTC.

The J gene is TRBJ2-7, the V gene TRBV6-2 or TRBV6-3; the D call may be TRBD1 or TRBD2 (5 bases each). The CDR3 contains 13 residues. Germline loops: CDR1 MNHEY, CDR2 SVGEGT. With 1 base removed from V and 5 bases from J, the gap between germline ends came to 9 bases. The DNA of the CDR3 is TGTGCCAGCAGTTACTTGTCGGGACACGAGCAGTACTTC. This encodes CASSYLSGHEQYF.

The rearrangement links TRBV19 to TRBJ1-1, with a possible D match to TRBD1 (5 bases). The CDR3 sequence is 16 residues long. Germline values: CDR1 LNHDA, CDR2 SQIVND (reference sequence). V was clipped by 5 bases and J by 6 bases, with 22 bases between them. DNA for the CDR3: TGTGCCAGTAGTCCACCGCGGGGGTTACGGACCGCTGAAGCTTTCTTT. Translated: CASSPPRGLRTAEAFF. The full variable domain, rest sourced from reference TRBV19 and TRBJ1-1, is DGGITQSPKYLFRKEGQNVTLSCEQNLNHDAMYWYRQDPGQGLRLIYYSQIVNDFQKGDIAEGYSVSREKKESFPLTVTSAQKNPTAFYLCASSPPRGLRTAEAFFGQGTRLTVV.

The J gene is TRBJ2-1, the V gene TRBV19, with TRBD2 identical over 13 bases. V was clipped by 7 bases and J by 6 bases; unmatched bases: 6. Looked up from germline, CDR1 is LNHDA and CDR2 is SQIVND (reference sequence). The CDR3 has 15 amino acids. This CDR3 reads CASTGLAGVRNEQFF. The CDR3 DNA is TGTGCCAGTACTGGACTAGCGGGAGTTCGCAATGAGCAGTTCTTC.

The rearrangement links TRBV30 to TRBJ1-4; D unresolved. CDR1 and CDR2 from the germline V gene are GTSNPN and SVGIG (reference sequence). The CDR3 loop spans 15 amino acids. With 0 bases removed from V and 8 bases from J, the gap between germline ends came to 16 bases. DNA for the CDR3: TGTGCCTGGAGTGTAGGGTTATCGGGTGGGGAAAAACTGTTTTTT. Amino acid sequence: CAWSVGLSGGEKLFF.

This clone was observed a single time. The chain joins TRBV5-1 to TRBJ1-1; D is uncertain. The CDR3 consists of 13 residues. Per germline, CDR1 SGHRS and CDR2 YFSETQ. V was pared by 3 bases and J by 2 bases, with 8 bases between. Here the CDR3 reads CASSWTQNTEAFF. DNA of the CDR3: TGCGCCAGCAGCTGGACCCAAAACACTGAAGCTTTCTTT.

The genes are TRBV9 and TRBJ1-1; no firm D call. Deletions cut 0 bases from V and 1 base from J, with 19 bases between. The CDR3 is 18 residues long. CDR1 is SGDLS, CDR2 YYNGEE, per germline. The CDR3 loop reads CASSVGEGGSQQNTEAFF. DNA of the CDR3: TGTGCCAGCAGCGTAGGGGAGGGCGGTTCGCAACAGAACACTGAAGCTTTCTTT. The complete variable domain, with remaining parts taken from reference TRBV9 and TRBJ1-1, reads DSGVTQTPKHLITATGQRVTLRCSPRSGDLSVYWYQQSLDQGLQFLIQYYNGEERAKGNILERFSAQQFPDLHSELNLSSLELGDSALYFCASSVGEGGSQQNTEAFFGQGTRLTVV.

The chain joins TRBV6-5 to TRBJ2-1; 7 bases match TRBD1. This CDR3 contains 14 residues. Germline assignment: CDR1 MNHEY and CDR2 SVGAGI. V lost 8 bases, J lost 3 bases, and 7 bases stayed unmatched. The CDR3 bases are TGTGCCAGCCGTCGAGGGGGCATCTACAATGAGCAGTTCTTC. The encoded protein is CASRRGGIYNEQFF.

This chain uses TRBV19 with TRBJ1-2; D may be TRBD1 (6 bases). With 7 bases removed from V and 7 bases from J, the gap between germline ends came to 13 bases. CDR1 is LNHDA, CDR2 SQIVND, per germline (reference sequence). The CDR3 runs 12 residues. For the CDR3, the DNA is TGTGCCAGTACAACAGGGCACCCTGGCTACACCTTC. It specifies CASTTGHPGYTF.

The J gene is TRBJ2-7, the V gene TRBV9; D is ambiguous. The V and J ends lost 5 bases and 0 bases respectively, with 12 bases between them. Germline V lookup: CDR1 SGDLS, CDR2 YYNGEE. CDR3 length: 14 residues. The CDR3 sequence is CASSQHRVSYEQYF. The DNA for the CDR3 is TGTGCCAGCAGTCAACACCGGGTCTCCTACGAGCAGTACTTC.

As DNA, the CDR3 is TGTGCCAGCAGCCTACTAGTTTACGAGCAGTACTTC. This translates into CASSLLVYEQYF. The rearrangement uses TRBV7-2 and TRBJ2-7, with D possibly matching TRBD2 (5 bases). Deletions cut 5 bases from V and 4 bases from J, with 9 bases between. The CDR3 is 12 residues long. The germline V gene has CDR1 SGHTA and CDR2 FQGNSA.